This T cell receptor (beta chain) comes out of a study of blood T cell repertoires in COVID-19. The assay was immunoSEQ multiplex PCR, and TCRdb's table has in-frame clones only and misses some. The sample holds 150,000 to 250,000 clones, 85% to 95% seen once. Enrolment of Seattle patients took place during active infection, and they were followed longitudinally. The CDR3 extends over 18 amino acids. J lost 6 bases, V lost 4 bases, and 17 bases had no gene match. Germline V gene lookup returns CDR1 SGHRS and CDR2 YFSETQ. The V call is TRBV5-1, the J call TRBJ1-2, with 11 bases matching TRBD1. The sequencing sample was made of peripheral blood. The clonotype comes from a man younger than 40 with COVID-19, enrolled during active disease. Here the CDR3 reads CASSKTSRDRGVRNGYTF. The CDR3 bases are TGCGCCAGCAGCAAAACGAGCCGGGACAGGGGGGTTAGGAATGGCTACACCTTC.